These T cell receptor beta chains were read from a single sample in a study of blood T cell repertoires in COVID-19. Profiling relied on immunoSEQ multiplex PCR, and the TCRdb table lists in-frame clones only, not all of them. In the table there are about 250,000 clones, roughly 80% of which are singletons. The sample consisted of PBMCs or T cells enriched from blood (not recorded which). Receptors were obtained from a woman aged 35 to 49 who had been exposed to COVID-19. CDR3s include the opening cysteine and the closing phenylalanine or tryptophan. A D gene is named only where the DNA matches it firmly. For some rows the clone size is stated as once, few or many, or as a class when expanded; others skip it.

J	D	size	V	DNA	CDR3
TRBJ1-6	-	-	TRBV5-1	TGCGCCAGCAGCTTCGCAATGGAGGGGTATAATTCACCCCTCCACTTT	CASSFAMEGYNSPLHF
TRBJ1-3	TRBD1	-	TRBV18	TGTGCCAGCTCCCCAGGACAGGGGAAAGGAAACACCATATATTTT	CASSPGQGKGNTIYF
TRBJ2-7	TRBD1	-	TRBV13	TGTGCCAGCAGCTTAGTTGGGACAGGGGGCTACGAGCAGTACTTC	CASSLVGTGGYEQYF
TRBJ2-2	-	-	TRBV27	TGTGCCAGCAGTTTTCTGGCCTTGACCGGGGAGCTGTTTTTT	CASSFLALTGELFF
TRBJ2-7	TRBD2	-	TRBV6-5	TGTGCCAGCAGCGGGGGGGGCGCCTACTACGAGCAGTACTTC	CASSGGGAYYEQYF
TRBJ1-1	-	once	TRBV7-3	TGTGCCAGCAGCTTAAAGGAGGGCACTGAAGCTTTCTTT	CASSLKEGTEAFF
TRBJ2-5	TRBD1	-	TRBV7-7	TGTGCTAGCAGCTTTGGGCAGGGGGCGCGGGAGACCCAGTACTTC	CASSFGQGARETQYF
TRBJ1-5	-	-	TRBV18	TGTGCCAGCTCACCACCGGGAGATAGCTATAGCAATCAGCCCCAGCATTTT	CASSPPGDSYSNQPQHF
TRBJ1-1	-	-	TRBV9	TGTGCCAGCAACACCGGGGGGGCGAACACTGAAGCTTTCTTT	CASNTGGANTEAFF
TRBJ2-2	TRBD2	-	TRBV4-1	TGCGCCAGCAGCTCTCGGACTAGTACGAACACCGGGGAGCTGTTTTTT	CASSSRTSTNTGELFF
TRBJ1-6	TRBD1	-	TRBV5-1	TGCGCCAGCAGCTTGGTCGGACAGGGGAATTCACCCCTCCACTTT	CASSLVGQGNSPLHF
TRBJ2-2	-	-	TRBV27	TGTGCCAGCAGTCTCACATTGCCCCTCACCGGGGAGCTGTTTTTT	CASSLTLPLTGELFF
TRBJ1-3	-	once	TRBV19	TGTGCCAGTAGATCGGGTGGGGCGTCTGGAAACACCATATATTTT	CASRSGGASGNTIYF
TRBJ1-3	-	-	TRBV6-5	TGTGCCAGCAGCCTGGCCGACTCTGGAAACACCATATATTTT	CASSLADSGNTIYF
TRBJ1-6	-	-	TRBV19	TGTGCCAGTAGTGACGACAGTCGTAATTCACCCCTCCACTTT	CASSDDSRNSPLHF
TRBJ1-2	-	many	TRBV7-9	TGTGCCAGCAGCTTAGTCAGGGACTCTTATGGCTACACCTTC	CASSLVRDSYGYTF
TRBJ2-3	-	-	TRBV7-3	TGTGCCAGCAGCTCCGGGGGGCCGGCAGATACGCAGTATTTT	CASSSGGPADTQYF
TRBJ1-2	-	-	TRBV5-6	TGTGCCAGCACCTCCTATATTCGGGGAAGTGGCTACACCTTC	CASTSYIRGSGYTF
TRBJ1-6	-	once	TRBV19	TGTGCCAGTAGTATGACAGTTAATTCACCCCTCCACTTT	CASSMTVNSPLHF
TRBJ1-3	TRBD1	few	TRBV5-1	TGCGCCAGCAGCCCCGGACAGGCGGAGCACACCATATATTTT	CASSPGQAEHTIYF
TRBJ1-1	-	-	TRBV28	TGTGCCAGCAGGCAAGGGGGCACTGAAGCTTTCTTT	CASRQGGTEAFF
TRBJ1-3	TRBD1	-	TRBV7-2	TGTGCCAGCAGCCTTACAGGGGTCGGAAACACCATATATTTT	CASSLTGVGNTIYF
TRBJ2-7	-	once	TRBV7-2	TGTGCCAGCAGCGATTACGTAAAGACAGGTTACGAGCAGTACTTC	CASSDYVKTGYEQYF
TRBJ1-2	TRBD1	-	TRBV19	TGTGCCAGTAGTATAGACGACAGGGCGCGTGGTGGCTACACCTTC	CASSIDDRARGGYTF
TRBJ1-5	-	-	TRBV10-2	TGCGCCAGCAGTGCTATAAGCAATCAGCCCCAGCATTTT	CASSAISNQPQHF
TRBJ1-4	-	-	TRBV2	TGTGCCAGCAGTGTCAGGGTGGAGGAAAAACTGTTTTTT	CASSVRVEEKLFF
TRBJ2-1	TRBD2	few	TRBV18	TGTGCCAGCTCACCGCTAGCGGGGTTCTACAATGAGCAGTTCTTC	CASSPLAGFYNEQFF
TRBJ2-3	-	-	TRBV4-1	TGCGCCAGCAGCCAAGGTCTTTTCCGCACAGATACGCAGTATTTT	CASSQGLFRTDTQYF
TRBJ1-2	-	-	TRBV6-1	TGTGCCAGCAGTGATATGACAGCGGGATATGGCTACACCTTC	CASSDMTAGYGYTF
TRBJ2-2	-	-	TRBV25-1	TGTGCCAGCAGGAATTACGGGGACACCGGGGAGCTGTTTTTT	CASRNYGDTGELFF
TRBJ1-1	TRBD1	-	TRBV30	TGTGCCTGGATCTACAGGGGAAACACTGAAGCTTTCTTT	CAWIYRGNTEAFF
TRBJ1-1	-	-	TRBV7-2	TGTGCCAGCAGCCCCCTGGAGGGCACGAACACTGAAGCTTTCTTT	CASSPLEGTNTEAFF
TRBJ1-5	-	few	TRBV12-3/TRBV12-4	TGTGCCAGCAGTGGCGGAGGAGGGCCCCAGCATTTT	CASSGGGGPQHF
TRBJ1-1	-	-	TRBV5-4	TGTGCCAGCAGCTTGGCGGGGTGGGCTGAAGCTTTCTTT	CASSLAGWAEAFF
TRBJ1-6	-	once	TRBV5-5	TGTGCCAGCAGCTTGGAGGTCGGTTCACCGGGGGGTTCACCCCTCCACTTT	CASSLEVGSPGGSPLHF
TRBJ1-5	-	-	TRBV28	TGTGCCAGCCAAGGGGGGGTCATTCAGCCCCAGCATTTT	CASQGGVIQPQHF
TRBJ2-7	-	-	TRBV2	TGTGCCAGTACTTCCCGGACATCTCCCCCCTACGAGCAGTACTTC	CASTSRTSPPYEQYF